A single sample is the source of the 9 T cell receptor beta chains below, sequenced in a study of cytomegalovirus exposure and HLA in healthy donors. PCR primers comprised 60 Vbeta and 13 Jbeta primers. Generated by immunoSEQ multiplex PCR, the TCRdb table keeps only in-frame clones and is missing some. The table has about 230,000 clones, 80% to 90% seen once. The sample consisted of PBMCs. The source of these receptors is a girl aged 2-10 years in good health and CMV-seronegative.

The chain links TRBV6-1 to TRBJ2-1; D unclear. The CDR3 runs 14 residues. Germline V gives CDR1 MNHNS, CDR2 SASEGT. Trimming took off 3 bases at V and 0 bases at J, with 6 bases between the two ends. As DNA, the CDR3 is TGTGCCAGCAGTGAGTTAGCCTCCTACAATGAGCAGTTCTTC. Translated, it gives CASSELASYNEQFF.

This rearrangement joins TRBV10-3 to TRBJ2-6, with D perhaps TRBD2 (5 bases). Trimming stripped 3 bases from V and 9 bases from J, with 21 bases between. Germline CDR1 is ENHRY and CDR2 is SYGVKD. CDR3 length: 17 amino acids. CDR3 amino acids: CAISDHKDFLVDNVLTF. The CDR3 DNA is TGTGCCATCAGTGATCATAAGGACTTTTTGGTGGACAACGTCCTGACTTTC.

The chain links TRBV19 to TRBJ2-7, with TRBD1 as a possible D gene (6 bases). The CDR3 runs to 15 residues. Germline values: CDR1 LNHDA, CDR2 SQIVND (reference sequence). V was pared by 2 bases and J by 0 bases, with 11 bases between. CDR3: CASSIQTGASYEQYF. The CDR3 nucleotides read TGTGCCAGTAGTATACAGACAGGCGCCTCCTACGAGCAGTACTTC.

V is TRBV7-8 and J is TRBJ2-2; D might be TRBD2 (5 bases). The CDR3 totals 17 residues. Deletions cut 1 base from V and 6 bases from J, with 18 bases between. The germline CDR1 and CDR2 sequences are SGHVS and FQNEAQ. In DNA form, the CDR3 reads TGTGCCAGCAGCTTAGTATCGGGAAGGAGCGGTCCCGGGGAGCTGTTTTTT. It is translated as CASSLVSGRSGPGELFF.

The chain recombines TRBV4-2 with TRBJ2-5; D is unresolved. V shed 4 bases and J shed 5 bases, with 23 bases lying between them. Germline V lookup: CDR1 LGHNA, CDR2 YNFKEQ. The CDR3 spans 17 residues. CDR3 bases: TGTGCCAGCAGCCCCCAATCATGGCCCTCTAAGAGGGAGACCCAGTACTTC. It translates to CASSPQSWPSKRETQYF.

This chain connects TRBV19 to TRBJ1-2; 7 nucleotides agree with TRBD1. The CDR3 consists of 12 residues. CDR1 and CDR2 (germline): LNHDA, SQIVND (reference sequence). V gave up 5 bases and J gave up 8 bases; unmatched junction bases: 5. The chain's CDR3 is CASSGSGQGYTF. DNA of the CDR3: TGTGCCAGTAGTGGCTCGGGACAGGGCTACACCTTC.

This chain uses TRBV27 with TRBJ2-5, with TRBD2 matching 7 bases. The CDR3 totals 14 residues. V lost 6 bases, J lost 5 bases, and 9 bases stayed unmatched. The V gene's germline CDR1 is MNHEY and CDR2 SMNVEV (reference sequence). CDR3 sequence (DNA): TGTGCCAGCAGCCTATGGGAGGGCCACGAGACCCAGTACTTC. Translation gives CASSLWEGHETQYF.

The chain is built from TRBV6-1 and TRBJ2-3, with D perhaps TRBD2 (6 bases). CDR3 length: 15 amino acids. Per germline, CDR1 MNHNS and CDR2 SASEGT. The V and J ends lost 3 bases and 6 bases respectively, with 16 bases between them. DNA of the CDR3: TGTGCCAGCAGTGATATAGGCCTAGCGACGGATACGCAGTATTTT. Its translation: CASSDIGLATDTQYF.

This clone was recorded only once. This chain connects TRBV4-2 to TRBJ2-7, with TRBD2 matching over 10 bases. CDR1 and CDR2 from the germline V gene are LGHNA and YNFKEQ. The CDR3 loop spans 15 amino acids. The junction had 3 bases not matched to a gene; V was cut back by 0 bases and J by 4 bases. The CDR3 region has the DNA TGTGCCAGCAGCCAAGAGCCTAGCGGGGGTTACGAGCAGTACTTC. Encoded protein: CASSQEPSGGYEQYF.